These 27 T cell receptor beta chains were sequenced from one sample in a study of cytotoxic CD8 clonotypes in ibrutinib-treated CLL. The data were produced by immunoSEQ multiplex PCR, yet TCRdb's version contains in-frame clones alone and is incomplete. The sample includes fewer than 400,000 clones, roughly 67% seen only once; the top ten take 6.3%. This material consisted of PBMCs, taken after 36 months of ibrutinib treatment. The receptor set was obtained from a human donor with chronic lymphocytic leukemia.

The chain carries TRBV5-8 and TRBJ1-1; weak D call: TRBD1 (6 bases). Germline lookup yields CDR1 SGHTS and CDR2 YDEGEE. The length of the CDR3 is 14 residues. V shed 8 bases and J shed 3 bases, with 17 bases lying between them. CDR3 residues: CARGQLGWHTEAFF. CDR3 bases: TGTGCCAGAGGACAGTTAGGGTGGCACACTGAAGCTTTCTTT.

This chain connects TRBV7-6 to TRBJ2-5; the D gene is possibly TRBD2 (5 bases). The CDR3 loop spans 15 amino acids. The germline V and J ends were trimmed by 5 bases and 1 base, with 14 bases remaining between them. The germline V gene encodes CDR1 SGHVS and CDR2 FNYEAQ. The CDR3 spells CASSPLRGGQETQYF. CDR3 in DNA: TGTGCCAGCAGCCCACTACGGGGTGGCCAAGAGACCCAGTACTTC.

This clone was seen only a few times. V gene TRBV5-1 combines with J gene TRBJ2-2; 7 bases agree with TRBD2. The germline V gene has CDR1 SGHRS and CDR2 YFSETQ. Trimming at V came to 5 bases and at J to 8 bases, leaving 6 bases not matched to a gene. This CDR3 region has 13 residues. The CDR3 sequence: CASRRREPGELFF. In nucleotides, the CDR3 is TGCGCCAGCAGACGGCGGGAGCCTGGGGAGCTGTTTTTT.

The V call is TRBV7-2, the J call TRBJ2-7; tentatively, D is TRBD2 (6 bases). Germline assignment: CDR1 SGHTA and CDR2 FQGNSA. The V and J ends lost 2 bases and 7 bases respectively, with 18 bases between them. The CDR3 contains 15 residues. As DNA, the CDR3 is TGTGCCAGCAGCTTAAGGGCTAGCGATGTTTGGGAGCAGTACTTC. This translates into CASSLRASDVWEQYF.

The gene calls are TRBV10-3 and TRBJ2-7, with TRBD1 matching over 9 bases. V dropped 6 bases and J dropped 0; count of bases not matched to a gene: 6. The germline V gene encodes CDR1 ENHRY and CDR2 SYGVKD. There are 15 residues in the CDR3. This CDR3 reads CAIRGDRVSSYEQYF. The CDR3 DNA reads TGTGCCATCAGGGGGGACAGGGTAAGCTCCTACGAGCAGTACTTC.

A few counts support this clone. This chain uses TRBV5-4 with TRBJ1-2, with 11 nucleotides matching TRBD1. The CDR3 is 15 residues long. Per the germline V gene, CDR1 is SGHNT and CDR2 is YYREEE (reference sequence). After removal of 4 bases from V and 6 bases from J, the junction contained 8 bases not matched to a gene. The CDR3 region is CASSIRTGGFHGYTF. CDR3 bases: TGTGCCAGCAGCATTCGGACAGGGGGCTTTCATGGCTACACCTTC.

This sequence joins TRBV4-1 and TRBJ1-1; maybe TRBD1 (5 bases). This CDR3 spans 15 amino acids. The V gene lost 3 bases and the J gene lost 1 base, with 12 bases spanning the gap. Germline lookup yields CDR1 MGHRA and CDR2 YSYEKL. DNA of the CDR3: TGCGCCAGCAGCCAGATTCATGACAGGAACACTGAAGCTTTCTTT. This encodes CASSQIHDRNTEAFF.

The chain uses TRBV29-1 and TRBJ2-7; TRBD1 is a possible D gene (6 bases). The CDR3 has 13 residues. Germline CDR1 and CDR2: SQVTM and ANQGSEA. The V end lost 5 bases, the J end lost 7 bases, and 18 bases lay between the germline ends. The CDR3 DNA is TGCAGCGTTCGGACAGATTCATCCGGAGAGCAGTACTTC. Encoded protein: CSVRTDSSGEQYF.

V is TRBV9 and J is TRBJ1-1; TRBD1 might be the D (6 bases). The CDR3 is made up of 14 amino acids. Germline-derived CDR1 and CDR2 are SGDLS and YYNGEE. Trimming pared 3 bases from V and 0 bases from J, leaving 9 bases between. The CDR3 spells CASSEGHLNTEAFF. CDR3 nucleotide sequence: TGTGCCAGCAGCGAGGGACACCTGAACACTGAAGCTTTCTTT.

J is TRBJ2-5 and V is TRBV4-1; D gene ambiguous. V was cut by 5 bases and J by 3 bases, with 4 bases left in between. The CDR3 totals 11 residues. The germline gives CDR1 MGHRA, CDR2 YSYEKL. The CDR3 DNA reads as TGCGCCAGCAGCGGAGAAGAGACCCAGTACTTC. Its protein is CASSGEETQYF.

The chain recombines TRBV21-1 with TRBJ1-5; the table gives TRBD1 as D, unverified against the DNA. TRBV21-1 constitutes a pseudogene. The CDR3 is made up of 17 amino acids. CDR3 DNA sequence: TGTGCCAGCAGCAAAGTCGTCCAGGCGAATAGCAATCAGCCCCAGCATTTT. Amino acids: CASSKVVQANSNQPQHF.

This chain links TRBV19 with TRBJ1-5, with D tentatively TRBD1 (5 bases). Germline loops: CDR1 LNHDA, CDR2 SQIVND (reference sequence). Trimming took off 10 bases at V and 9 bases at J, with 16 bases between the two ends. The CDR3 consists of 12 residues. In DNA, the CDR3 is TGTGCCACCAGTAGCAGGGTAGGGCCCCAGCATTTT. It encodes CATSSRVGPQHF. The full variable domain, its missing parts supplied by reference TRBV19 and TRBJ1-5, is DGGITQSPKYLFRKEGQNVTLSCEQNLNHDAMYWYRQDPGQGLRLIYYSQIVNDFQKGDIAEGYSVSREKKESFPLTVTSAQKNPTAFYLCATSSRVGPQHFGDGTRLSIL.

Only a few counts were recorded for this clone. The gene calls are TRBV7-9 and TRBJ2-7; D gene unclear. The germline CDR1 and CDR2 sequences are SEHNR and FQNEAQ (reference sequence). Trimming left V 1 base short and J 7 bases short, with 11 bases between. CDR3 length equals 13 residues. The CDR3 here is CASSLGDLREQYF. Written as DNA, the CDR3 is TGTGCCAGCAGCTTAGGTGACTTGAGAGAGCAGTACTTC.

The J gene is TRBJ2-7, the V gene TRBV6-6; 10 positions agree with TRBD2. Germline CDR1 and CDR2: MNHNY and SVGAGI (reference sequence). V shed 10 bases and J 5 bases; nucleotides not matched to a gene: 11. This CDR3 region has 14 residues. The CDR3 DNA reads as TGTGCCATCCGGAGAGTCAGCGGGGGGGACGAGCAGTACTTC. This sequence encodes CAIRRVSGGDEQYF.

V usage is TRBV19 and J usage is TRBJ1-4; TRBD1 matches at 9 bases. This CDR3 is built from 16 residues. Germline V gene lookup returns CDR1 LNHDA and CDR2 SQIVND (reference sequence). V lost 1 base to trimming and J lost 7 bases; unmatched junction nucleotides: 7. CDR3 coding DNA: TGTGCCAGTAGTATAGGCGGTTTACAGGGGGCTGAAAAACTGTTTTTT. It specifies CASSIGGLQGAEKLFF. Full variable domain (outside the CDR3, taken from reference TRBV19 and TRBJ1-4): DGGITQSPKYLFRKEGQNVTLSCEQNLNHDAMYWYRQDPGQGLRLIYYSQIVNDFQKGDIAEGYSVSREKKESFPLTVTSAQKNPTAFYLCASSIGGLQGAEKLFFGSGTQLSVL.

The rearrangement joins TRBV9 to TRBJ1-1; 7 bases match TRBD1. CDR3 length: 14 residues. V dropped 3 bases and J dropped 5; count of bases not matched to a gene: 7. CDR1 and CDR2 from the germline V gene are SGDLS and YYNGEE. The CDR3: CASSEGASGTEAFF. For the CDR3, the DNA is TGTGCCAGCAGCGAGGGGGCTTCCGGAACTGAAGCTTTCTTT.

This clone was seen just once. The chain is built from TRBV7-9 and TRBJ2-7, with 12 bases identical to TRBD2. This CDR3 region has 15 residues. V lost 5 bases and J lost 3; bases outside the gene matches: 5. Looked up from germline, CDR1 is SEHNR and CDR2 is FQNEAQ (reference sequence). CDR3: CASSHLAGGIYEQYF. The CDR3 DNA reads TGTGCCAGCAGCCACCTAGCGGGGGGGATCTACGAGCAGTACTTC.

The rearrangement uses TRBV21-1 and TRBJ1-5. TRBV21-1 corresponds to a pseudogene. The CDR3 runs to 15 residues. As DNA, the CDR3 is TGTGCCAGCATCTACGGGACCTGCGGCAATCAGCCCCAGCATTTT. It translates to CASIYGTCGNQPQHF.

The chain carries TRBV28 and TRBJ2-5, with 7 bases that match TRBD2. This CDR3 comprises 16 residues. Germline assignment: CDR1 MDHEN and CDR2 SYDVKM. Germline trimming cut 6 bases from V and 5 bases from J; bases unmatched to any gene: 15. CDR3 protein: CASSRRRTRSIETQYF. The CDR3, as DNA: TGTGCCAGCAGCCGACGACGGACTAGAAGTATCGAGACCCAGTACTTC.

In this sample, this clone turned up a few times. The chain links TRBV10-3 to TRBJ2-3; TRBD2 agrees at 14 bases. With V trimmed by 10 bases and J by 2 bases, 17 bases remained unmatched. CDR3 length equals 19 residues. Germline V gives CDR1 ENHRY, CDR2 SYGVKD. The CDR3 protein is CATLGSPGTSGSFTDTQYF. The CDR3 DNA reads as TGTGCCACCCTAGGGAGTCCCGGGACTAGCGGGAGTTTCACAGATACGCAGTATTTT.

Points on this clone: At one boundary the junction diverges from the germline segment, which might be a read error. CDR3 DNA sequence: TGTGCCAGTAGTATCGGGAGAGACTCATCCCAGATCTTC. It translates to CASSIGRDSSQIF. The V gene is TRBV19, the J gene TRBJ2-7; a weak D match, TRBD2 (6 bases). The CDR3 runs 13 residues. Germline loops: CDR1 LNHDA, CDR2 SQIVND (reference sequence).

The chain is built from TRBV7-8 and TRBJ1-1; tentative D call: TRBD1 (6 bases). There are 14 residues in the CDR3. From germline, CDR1 is SGHVS and CDR2 FQNEAQ. The V end lost 5 bases, the J end lost 2 bases, and 12 bases lay between the germline ends. The CDR3 here is CASSIPTGNTEAFF. CDR3 nucleotides: TGTGCCAGCAGCATACCGACAGGAAACACTGAAGCTTTCTTT.

Written as DNA, the CDR3 is TGTGCCAGCAGTTATTTGTATGAGCAGTTCTTC. The encoded protein is CASSYLYEQFF. This sequence joins TRBV6-5 and TRBJ2-1; D gene uncertain. This CDR3 comprises 11 residues. Germline assignment: CDR1 MNHEY and CDR2 SVGAGI. The V and J ends lost 3 bases and 8 bases respectively, with 5 bases between them.

The chain recombines TRBV7-8 with TRBJ2-4, with 10 bases that match TRBD2. J gave up 3 bases and V 5 bases, and 13 bases lay outside the gene matches. The CDR3 has 18 residues. CDR1 is SGHVS and CDR2 is FQNEAQ in the germline V gene. CDR3 in DNA: TGTGCCAGCAGCCTTGGGCTAGCGGGAGTTCTGTACAAAAACATTCAGTACTTC. Translated: CASSLGLAGVLYKNIQYF.

The V gene is TRBV9, the J gene TRBJ2-1; 10 bases map to TRBD2. The junction had 11 bases not matched to a gene; V was cut back by 3 bases and J by 8 bases. CDR1 and CDR2 (germline): SGDLS, YYNGEE. CDR3 length equals 16 residues. The CDR3 DNA follows: TGTGCCAGCAGCGAAGGGAGCGGGAGGGGTTTGGATGAGCAGTTCTTC. Translated: CASSEGSGRGLDEQFF.

The chain employs TRBV10-3 and TRBJ2-1; 9 nucleotides match TRBD1. Germline CDR1 is ENHRY and CDR2 is SYGVKD. There are 18 residues in the CDR3. J lost 1 base, V lost 7 bases, and 14 bases had no gene match. CDR3 loop: CAINRGGQGGGSYNEQFF. For the CDR3, the DNA is TGTGCCATCAATAGAGGGGGACAGGGAGGAGGGTCCTACAATGAGCAGTTCTTC.

In this sample, this clone turned up a few times. The chain combines TRBV5-1 with TRBJ2-5; 9 bases agree with TRBD1. V lost 3 bases to trimming and J lost 1 base; unmatched junction nucleotides: 7. The germline V gene encodes CDR1 SGHRS and CDR2 YFSETQ. The CDR3 is made up of 16 amino acids. The CDR3: CASSSRDRDLQETQYF. In DNA form, the CDR3 reads TGCGCCAGCAGCTCCCGGGACAGGGACCTCCAAGAGACCCAGTACTTC.